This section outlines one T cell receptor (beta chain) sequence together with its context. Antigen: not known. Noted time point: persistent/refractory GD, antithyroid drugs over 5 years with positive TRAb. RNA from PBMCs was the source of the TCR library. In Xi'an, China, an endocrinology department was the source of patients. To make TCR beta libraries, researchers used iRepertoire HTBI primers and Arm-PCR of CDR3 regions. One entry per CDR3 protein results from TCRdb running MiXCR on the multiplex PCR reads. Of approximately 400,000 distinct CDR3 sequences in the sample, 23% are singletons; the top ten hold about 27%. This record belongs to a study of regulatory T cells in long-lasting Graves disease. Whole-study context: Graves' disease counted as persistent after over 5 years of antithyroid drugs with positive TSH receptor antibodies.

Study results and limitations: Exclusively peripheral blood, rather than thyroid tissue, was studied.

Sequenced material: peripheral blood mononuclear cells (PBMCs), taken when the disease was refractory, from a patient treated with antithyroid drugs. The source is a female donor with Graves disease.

The CDR3 bases are TGTGCCAGCAGTAAAGCCAGGATCAATTACAATGAGCAGTTCTTC. It codes for CASSKARINYNEQFF. J is TRBJ2-1 and V is TRBV27; no definite D call. CDR3 length: 15 amino acids. V was cut by 5 bases and J by 4 bases, with 15 bases left in between. Germline values: CDR1 MNHEY, CDR2 SMNVEV (reference sequence).